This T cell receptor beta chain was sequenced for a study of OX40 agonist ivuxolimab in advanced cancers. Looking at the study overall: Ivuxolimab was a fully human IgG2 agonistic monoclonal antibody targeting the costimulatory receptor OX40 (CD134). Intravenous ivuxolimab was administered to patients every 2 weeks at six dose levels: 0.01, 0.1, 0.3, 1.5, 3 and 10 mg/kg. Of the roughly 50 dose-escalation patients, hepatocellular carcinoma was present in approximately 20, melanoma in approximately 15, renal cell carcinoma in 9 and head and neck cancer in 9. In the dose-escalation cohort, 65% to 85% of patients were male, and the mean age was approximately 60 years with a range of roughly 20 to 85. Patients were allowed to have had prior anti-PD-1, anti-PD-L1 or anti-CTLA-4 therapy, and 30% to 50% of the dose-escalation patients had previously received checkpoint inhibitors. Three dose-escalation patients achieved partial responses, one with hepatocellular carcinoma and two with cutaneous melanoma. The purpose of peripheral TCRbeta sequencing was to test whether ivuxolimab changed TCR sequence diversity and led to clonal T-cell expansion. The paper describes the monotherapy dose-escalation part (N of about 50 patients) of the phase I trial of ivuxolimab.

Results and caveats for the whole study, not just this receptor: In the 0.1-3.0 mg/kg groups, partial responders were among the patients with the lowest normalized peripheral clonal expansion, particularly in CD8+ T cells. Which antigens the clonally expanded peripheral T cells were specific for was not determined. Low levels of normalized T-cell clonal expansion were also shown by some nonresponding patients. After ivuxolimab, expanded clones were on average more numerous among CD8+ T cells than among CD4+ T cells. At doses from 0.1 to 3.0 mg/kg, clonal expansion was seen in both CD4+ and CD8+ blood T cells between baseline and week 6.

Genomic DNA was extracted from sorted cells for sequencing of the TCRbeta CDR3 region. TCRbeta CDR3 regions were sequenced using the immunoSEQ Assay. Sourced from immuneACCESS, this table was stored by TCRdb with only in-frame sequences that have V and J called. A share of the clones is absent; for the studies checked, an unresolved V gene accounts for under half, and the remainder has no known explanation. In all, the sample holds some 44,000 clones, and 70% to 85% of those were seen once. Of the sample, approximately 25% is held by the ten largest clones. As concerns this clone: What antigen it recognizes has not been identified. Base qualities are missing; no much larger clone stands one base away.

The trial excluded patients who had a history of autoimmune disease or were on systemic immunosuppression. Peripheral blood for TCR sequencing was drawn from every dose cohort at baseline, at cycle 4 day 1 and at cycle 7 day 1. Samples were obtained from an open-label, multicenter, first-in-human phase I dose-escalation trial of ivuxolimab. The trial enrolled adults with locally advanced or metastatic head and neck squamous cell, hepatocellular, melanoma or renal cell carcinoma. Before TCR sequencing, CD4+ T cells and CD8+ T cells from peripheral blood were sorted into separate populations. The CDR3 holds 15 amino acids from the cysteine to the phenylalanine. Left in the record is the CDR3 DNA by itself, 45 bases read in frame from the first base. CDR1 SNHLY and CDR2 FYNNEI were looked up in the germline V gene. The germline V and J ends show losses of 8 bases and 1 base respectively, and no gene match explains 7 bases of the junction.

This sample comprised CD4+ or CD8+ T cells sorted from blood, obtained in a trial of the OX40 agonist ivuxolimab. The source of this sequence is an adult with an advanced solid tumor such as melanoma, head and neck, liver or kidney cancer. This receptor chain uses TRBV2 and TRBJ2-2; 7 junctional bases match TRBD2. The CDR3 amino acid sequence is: CASAPAGVNTGELFF. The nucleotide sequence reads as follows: TGTGCCAGCGCCCCGGCGGGGGTGAACACCGGGGAGCTGTTTTTT. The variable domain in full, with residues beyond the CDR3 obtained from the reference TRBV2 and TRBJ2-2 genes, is EPEVTQTPSHQVTQMGQEVILRCVPISNHLYFYWYRQILGQKVEFLVSFYNNEISEKSEIFDDQFSVERPDGSNFTLKIRSTKLEDSAMYFCASAPAGVNTGELFFGEGSRLTVL.